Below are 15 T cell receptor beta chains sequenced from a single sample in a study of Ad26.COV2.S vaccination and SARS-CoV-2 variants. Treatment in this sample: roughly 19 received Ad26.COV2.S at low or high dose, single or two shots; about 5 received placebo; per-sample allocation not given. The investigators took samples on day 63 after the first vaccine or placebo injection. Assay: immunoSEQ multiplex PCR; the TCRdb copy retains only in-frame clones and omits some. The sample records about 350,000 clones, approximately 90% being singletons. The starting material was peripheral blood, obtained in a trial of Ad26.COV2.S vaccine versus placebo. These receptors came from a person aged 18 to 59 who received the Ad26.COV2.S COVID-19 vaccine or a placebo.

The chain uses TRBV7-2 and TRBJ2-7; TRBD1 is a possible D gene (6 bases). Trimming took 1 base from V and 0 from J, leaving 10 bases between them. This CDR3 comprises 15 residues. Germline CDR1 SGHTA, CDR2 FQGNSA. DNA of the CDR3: TGTGCCAGCAGCTTAGAAGGACAGCCCTCCTACGAGCAGTACTTC. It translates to CASSLEGQPSYEQYF.

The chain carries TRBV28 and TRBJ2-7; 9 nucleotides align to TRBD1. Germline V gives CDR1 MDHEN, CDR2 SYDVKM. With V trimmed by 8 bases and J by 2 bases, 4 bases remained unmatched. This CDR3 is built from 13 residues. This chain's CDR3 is CASSGTGTYEQYF. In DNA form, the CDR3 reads TGTGCCAGCTCTGGGACAGGGACCTACGAGCAGTACTTC.

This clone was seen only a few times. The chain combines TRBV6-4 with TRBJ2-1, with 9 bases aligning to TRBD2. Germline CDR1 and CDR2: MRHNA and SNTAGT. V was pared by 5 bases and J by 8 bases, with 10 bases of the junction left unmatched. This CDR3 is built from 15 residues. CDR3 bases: TGTGCCAGCAGTAACACAAGCGGGGGGTGGGATGAGCAGTTCTTC. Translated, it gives CASSNTSGGWDEQFF.

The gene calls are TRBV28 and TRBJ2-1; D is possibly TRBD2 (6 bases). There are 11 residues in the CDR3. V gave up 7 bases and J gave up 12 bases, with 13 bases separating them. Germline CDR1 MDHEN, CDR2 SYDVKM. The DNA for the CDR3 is TGTGCCAGCACCCTGGAGGGCGGGCAGTTCTTC. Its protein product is CASTLEGGQFF.

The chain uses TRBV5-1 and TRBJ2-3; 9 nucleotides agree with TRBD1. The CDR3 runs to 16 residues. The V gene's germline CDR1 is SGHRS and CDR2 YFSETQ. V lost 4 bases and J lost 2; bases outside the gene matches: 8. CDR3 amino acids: CASSRGQGIDTDTQYF. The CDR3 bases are TGCGCCAGCAGCCGTGGACAGGGGATCGACACAGATACGCAGTATTTT.

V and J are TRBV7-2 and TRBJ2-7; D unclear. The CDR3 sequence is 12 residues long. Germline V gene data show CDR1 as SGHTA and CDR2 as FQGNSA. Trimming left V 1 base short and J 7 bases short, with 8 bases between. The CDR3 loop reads CASSLDHFEQYF. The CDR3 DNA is TGTGCCAGCAGCTTAGATCATTTTGAGCAGTACTTC.

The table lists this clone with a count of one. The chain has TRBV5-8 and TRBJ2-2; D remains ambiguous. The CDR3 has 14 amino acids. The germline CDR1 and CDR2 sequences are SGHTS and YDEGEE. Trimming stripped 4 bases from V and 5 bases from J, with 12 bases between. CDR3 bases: TGTGCCAGCAGCATGGATTATTCTACCGGGGAGCTGTTTTTT. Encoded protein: CASSMDYSTGELFF.

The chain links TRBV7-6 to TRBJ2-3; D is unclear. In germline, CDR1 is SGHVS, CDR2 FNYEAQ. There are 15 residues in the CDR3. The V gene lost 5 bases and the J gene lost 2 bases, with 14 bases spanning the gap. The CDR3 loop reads CASSAGYRPTDTQYF. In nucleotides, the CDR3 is TGTGCCAGCAGCGCCGGTTATAGACCCACAGATACGCAGTATTTT. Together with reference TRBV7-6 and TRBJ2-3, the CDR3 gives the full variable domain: GAGVSQSPRYKVTKRGQDVALRCDPISGHVSLYWYRQALGQGPEFLTYFNYEAQQDKSGLPNDRFSAERPEGSISTLTIQRTEQRDSAMYRCASSAGYRPTDTQYFGPGTRLTVL.

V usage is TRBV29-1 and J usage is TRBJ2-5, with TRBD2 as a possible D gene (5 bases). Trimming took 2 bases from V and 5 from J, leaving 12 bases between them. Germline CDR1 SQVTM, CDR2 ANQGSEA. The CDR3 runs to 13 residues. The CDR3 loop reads CSVESGFTETQYF. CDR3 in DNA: TGCAGCGTTGAATCGGGGTTCACGGAGACCCAGTACTTC.

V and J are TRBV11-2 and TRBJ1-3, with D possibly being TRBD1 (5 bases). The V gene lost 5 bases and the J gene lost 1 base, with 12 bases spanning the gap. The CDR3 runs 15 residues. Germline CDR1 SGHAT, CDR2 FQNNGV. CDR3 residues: CASSPIGGSGNTIYF. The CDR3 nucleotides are TGTGCCAGCAGCCCGATCGGGGGTTCTGGAAACACCATATATTTT.

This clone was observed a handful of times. As DNA, the CDR3 is TGTGCCAGCAGCTTAGCTCGTGGGTCCTCTGAAGCTTTCTTT. It is translated as CASSLARGSSEAFF. The chain links TRBV11-3 to TRBJ1-1; no firm D call. This CDR3 has 14 residues. V was cut by 1 base and J by 6 bases, with 12 bases left in between. CDR1 and CDR2 (germline): SGHNT, YENEEA.

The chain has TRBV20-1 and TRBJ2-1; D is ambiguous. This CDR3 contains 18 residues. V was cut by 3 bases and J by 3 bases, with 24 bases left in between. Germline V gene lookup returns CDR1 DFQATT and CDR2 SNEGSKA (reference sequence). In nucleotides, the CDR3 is TGCAGTGCTAGTGAAATCGGGTCAGAGAGGCACCACTACAATGAGCAGTTCTTC. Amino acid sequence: CSASEIGSERHHYNEQFF.

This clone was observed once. The CDR3 is CASTQVRNSPLHF. The CDR3 DNA reads TGTGCCAGCACCCAAGTCCGCAATTCACCCCTCCACTTT. The chain has TRBV12-3 or TRBV12-4 and TRBJ1-6; D remains unclear. This CDR3 has 13 residues. V was shortened by 7 bases and J by 7 bases, with 11 bases between the two germline ends.

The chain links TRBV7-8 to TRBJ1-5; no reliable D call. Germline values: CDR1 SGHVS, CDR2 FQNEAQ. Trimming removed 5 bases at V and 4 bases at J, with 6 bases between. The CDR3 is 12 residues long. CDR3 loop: CASSRQNQPQHF. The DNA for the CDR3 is TGTGCCAGCAGCCGTCAAAATCAGCCCCAGCATTTT.

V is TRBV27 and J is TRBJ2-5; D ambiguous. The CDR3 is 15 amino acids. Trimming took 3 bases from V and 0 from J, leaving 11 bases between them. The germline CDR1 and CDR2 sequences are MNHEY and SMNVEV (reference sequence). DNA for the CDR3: TGTGCCAGCAGTTTCCTACCACAGTACCAAGAGACCCAGTACTTC. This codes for CASSFLPQYQETQYF.